Below, 23 T cell receptor beta chains from the same sample are listed, as sequenced in a study of read filtering for tumor transcriptome and immune sequencing. From roughly 390 ng of RNA, a library with molecular barcoded alpha/delta and beta/gamma adaptors was made. In TCRdb, the reads were re-called with MiXCR into one record per CDR3 protein. The sample includes 100,000 to 150,000 distinct CDR3 sequences, under 15% of them seen just once. The material sequenced was a population of CD138-negative cells sorted from bone marrow. The receptors shown here come from a donor aged 40 or older with multiple myeloma.

The table lists this clonotype with many counts. The V and J genes are TRBV7-3 and TRBJ2-3; weak D call: TRBD2 (6 bases). CDR1 is SGHTA and CDR2 is FQGTGA in the germline V gene. CDR3 length: 16 residues. V lost 5 bases and J lost 6, with 21 bases in between. The CDR3 DNA reads as TGTGCCAGCAGCCCAGGTCTGAGCGGGCCAGGGGATACGCAGTATTTT. Amino acids: CASSPGLSGPGDTQYF.

The sample holds many counts of this clonotype. This clone may be a read error of a much larger clone one base away. The chain links TRBV6-2 or TRBV6-3 to TRBJ2-1; 7 positions match TRBD1. Germline V gene lookup returns CDR1 MNHEY and CDR2 SVGEGT. The CDR3 spans 16 residues. The CDR3 nucleotides are TGTGCCGGCAGTCGAGACAGGGACCGCTCCTACAATGAGCAGTTCTTC. Residues: CAGSRDRDRSYNEQFF.

A remark on this clonotype: A much larger clone differs from this one at a single base, so this may be a read error. The chain uses TRBV2 and TRBJ2-2, with D possibly called TRBD1 or TRBD2 (5 bases each). Between the trimmed V and J ends, which lost 7 bases and 4 bases, there was a span of 13 bases. CDR3 length: 14 amino acids. CDR1 SNHLY and CDR2 FYNNEI come from the germline V gene. The CDR3 protein is CASTGTGGTGELFF. The CDR3 DNA sequence: TGTGCCAGCACCGGGACGGGCGGCACCGGGGAGCTGTTTTTT.

This sequence joins TRBV3-1 and TRBJ1-1, with a weak D call TRBD1 (6 bases). V lost 0 bases and J 5 bases, leaving 7 bases between the germline ends. There are 13 residues in the CDR3. Per the germline V gene, CDR1 is LGHDT and CDR2 is YNNKEL (reference sequence). CDR3 residues: CASSQEGGTEAFF. CDR3 nucleotides: TGTGCCAGCAGCCAAGAAGGGGGGACTGAAGCTTTCTTT.

This clonotype showed up many times. The CDR3 DNA follows: TGTGCCAGCAGCTTAGGACAAGGGGGCCCCGGGGAGCTGTTTTTT. Amino acids: CASSLGQGGPGELFF. The chain is built from TRBV7-2 and TRBJ2-2, with 7 bases lining up with TRBD1. The CDR3 is 15 amino acids. Trimming removed 1 base from V and 6 bases from J; junction bases left unmatched: 5. From germline, CDR1 is SGHTA and CDR2 FQGNSA.

With regard to this clonotype: A much larger clone lies a single base off, so this may be a read error. The chain carries TRBV20-1 and TRBJ2-3; TRBD1 aligns across 9 bases. The CDR3 has 15 amino acids. CDR1 and CDR2 from the germline V gene are DFQATT and SNEGSKA (reference sequence). CDR3 sequence: CGARVPGQGRDTQYF. Here the CDR3 DNA reads TGCGGTGCTAGAGTTCCGGGACAGGGAAGAGATACGCAGTATTTT.

This clonotype was recorded many times. The chain combines TRBV3-1 with TRBJ2-1, with 14 bases lining up with TRBD2. V was pared by 5 bases and J by 8 bases, with 14 bases of the junction left unmatched. This CDR3 has 18 residues. Germline assignment: CDR1 LGHDT and CDR2 YNNKEL (reference sequence). CDR3 region: CASSSRPGTSGSLYEQFF. DNA of the CDR3: TGTGCCAGCAGCTCCCGACCTGGGACTAGCGGGAGTCTCTATGAGCAGTTCTTC.

With respect to this clonotype: A clone one base away is much larger, so this may be a read error. In DNA, the CDR3 is TGCGCCAGCACCCGAGGGACAGAGGGGCGCTACAATGAGCAGTTCTTC. This codes for CASTRGTEGRYNEQFF. The chain employs TRBV5-1 and TRBJ2-1, with 7 bases identical to TRBD1. CDR3 size: 16 residues. V was pared by 6 bases and J by 3 bases, with 12 bases of the junction left unmatched. CDR1 and CDR2 from the germline V gene are SGHRS and YFSETQ.

This clonotype has a count of ten or more. The V and J genes are TRBV19 and TRBJ2-3; 9 nucleotides line up with TRBD1. CDR3 length: 15 amino acids. Germline-derived CDR1 and CDR2 are LNHDA and SQIVND (reference sequence). Trimming at V came to 6 bases and at J to 2 bases, leaving 6 bases not matched to a gene. CDR3 amino acids: CASRSQGADTDTQYF. In DNA, the CDR3 is TGTGCCAGTAGATCACAGGGGGCGGACACAGATACGCAGTATTTT.

In its sample, this clonotype was seen many times. The chain combines TRBV20-1 with TRBJ2-3; 9 nucleotides align to TRBD2. The germline V gene has CDR1 DFQATT and CDR2 SNEGSKA (reference sequence). The junction had 5 bases not matched to a gene; V was cut back by 1 base and J by 3 bases. The CDR3 spans 15 residues. For the CDR3, the DNA is TGCAGTGCTAGAGTTCTAGCGGGAAGAACAGATACGCAGTATTTT. This encodes CSARVLAGRTDTQYF.

This clonotype was detected ten times or more. The chain joins TRBV11-2 to TRBJ2-5; either TRBD1 or TRBD2 may supply D (5 bases each). The CDR3 loop spans 16 amino acids. Trimming took off 5 bases at V and 5 bases at J, with 21 bases between the two ends. CDR1 SGHAT and CDR2 FQNNGV come from the germline V gene. The CDR3 protein is CASSRYGGRFSETQYF. DNA of the CDR3: TGTGCCAGCAGCCGTTATGGGGGAAGATTCAGTGAGACCCAGTACTTC.

This clonotype has at least ten counts. This sequence joins TRBV15 and TRBJ2-4, with D perhaps given as TRBD1 or TRBD2 (5 bases each). CDR1 LNHNV and CDR2 YYDKDF come from the germline V gene (reference sequence). V lost 0 bases to trimming and J lost 8 bases, with 8 bases between them. This CDR3 region has 13 residues. CDR3 in amino acids: CATSRDRGDIQYF. The CDR3 nucleotides are TGTGCCACCAGCAGAGATCGAGGGGACATTCAGTACTTC.

This clonotype was seen ten or more times. The chain combines TRBV3-1 with TRBJ2-3; 8 positions agree with TRBD2. Looked up from germline, CDR1 is LGHDT and CDR2 is YNNKEL (reference sequence). The CDR3 sequence is 15 residues long. Unmatched junction bases numbered 9, after V lost 4 bases and J lost 6 bases. This CDR3 is CASSLAGTSPDTQYF. CDR3 bases: TGTGCCAGCAGCCTTGCCGGGACTAGTCCTGATACGCAGTATTTT.

With regard to this clonotype: This clone may be a read error of a much larger clone one base away. The V gene is TRBV6-2 or TRBV6-3, the J gene TRBJ2-2; TRBD1 matches 7 bases. This CDR3 has 14 residues. CDR1 is MNHEY, CDR2 SVGEGT, per germline. In nucleotides, the CDR3 is TGTGCCAGCAGTCGGACAGGTTACACCGGGGAGCTGTCTTTT. This codes for CASSRTGYTGELSF.

This clonotype occurred many times. The chain carries TRBV2 and TRBJ1-5, with D maybe TRBD1 (5 bases). Germline lookup yields CDR1 SNHLY and CDR2 FYNNEI. Trimming cost V 4 bases and J 1 base, with 11 bases left between them. This CDR3 contains 15 residues. The CDR3 sequence is CASSARDGSNQPQHF. In nucleotides, the CDR3 is TGTGCCAGCAGTGCCCGGGACGGGAGCAATCAGCCCCAGCATTTT.

Comments on this clonotype: This likely traces to a read error, being one base from a far larger clone. The chain recombines TRBV28 with TRBJ2-1; TRBD1 matches at 8 bases. J lost 13 bases, V lost 1 base, and 15 bases had no gene match. CDR3 length equals 16 residues. Germline CDR1 is MDHEN and CDR2 is SYDVKM. The CDR3 DNA sequence: TGTGCCAGCAGTTTATACAGGGGGACCTTCCAAGAGACCCAGTTCTTC. As protein: CASSLYRGTFQETQFF.

This clonotype turned up a few times. The chain employs TRBV12-3 or TRBV12-4 and TRBJ1-5, with D unclear. The germline V and J ends were trimmed by 9 bases and 1 base, with 16 bases remaining between them. The length of the CDR3 is 15 residues. The CDR3, as DNA: TGTGCCAGTCGGGTGGGCAGTTCAAGCAATCAGCCCCAGCATTTT. Protein product: CASRVGSSSNQPQHF.

The sample holds a few counts of this clonotype. This chain joins TRBV7-9 and TRBJ1-2; 11 positions agree with TRBD1. Per the germline V gene, CDR1 is SEHNR and CDR2 is FQNEAQ (reference sequence). The CDR3 runs to 15 residues. J gave up 7 bases and V 5 bases, and 9 bases lay outside the gene matches. DNA for the CDR3: TGTGCCAGCAGCCTGGGACAGGGGGTTCTCTCTGGCTACACCTTC. Protein: CASSLGQGVLSGYTF.

This clonotype came up many times. The V gene is TRBV20-1, the J gene TRBJ1-5; no clear D. CDR3 length: 13 amino acids. Germline V CDR1 and CDR2: DFQATT, SNEGSKA (reference sequence). The V end was cut by 0 bases, the J end by 2 bases, with 5 bases between. CDR3 amino acids: CSAREVGNQPQHF. The CDR3 region has the DNA TGCAGTGCTAGAGAGGTCGGCAATCAGCCCCAGCATTTT.

This clonotype was counted between two and nine times. CDR3 amino acids: CASSQGGELFF. The CDR3 DNA sequence: TGTGCCAGCAGCCAAGGTGGGGAGCTGTTTTTT. The chain couples TRBV3-1 to TRBJ2-2; the D is unclear. Looked up from germline, CDR1 is LGHDT and CDR2 is YNNKEL (reference sequence). The V end was cut by 1 base, the J end by 8 bases, with 2 bases between. The CDR3 has 11 amino acids.

This clonotype came up many times. V and J are TRBV20-1 and TRBJ2-3; 9 bases map to TRBD1. The CDR3 runs 16 residues. From germline, CDR1 is DFQATT and CDR2 SNEGSKA (reference sequence). The V gene end was trimmed by 6 bases and the J gene end by 4 bases; junction bases not matched to a gene: 14. CDR3 sequence: CSATSPGTGRPDTQYF. The CDR3 coding sequence is TGCAGTGCCACTAGCCCCGGGACAGGGAGGCCAGATACGCAGTATTTT.

J is TRBJ2-3 and V is TRBV15; D is unclear. Germline V gene sequence: CDR1 LNHNV, CDR2 YYDKDF (reference sequence). Trimming removed 1 base at V and 6 bases at J, with 2 bases between. The length of the CDR3 is 11 residues. The CDR3 nucleotides are TGTGCCACCAGCAGAGGGGATACGCAGTATTTT. Protein product: CATSRGDTQYF.

Concerning this clonotype itself: This may be a read error: a much more frequent sequence differs by one nucleotide. Here the CDR3 omits its conserved ending phenylalanine or tryptophan, so a read error is the likely source. The CDR3 DNA is TGTGCCAGCAGGATACAGGGGGATGAGCAGTTCTCC. Its translation: CASRIQGDEQFS. The chain combines TRBV28 with TRBJ2-1; 8 bases are shared with TRBD1. Per germline, CDR1 MDHEN and CDR2 SYDVKM. The CDR3 has 12 amino acids. Trimming removed 6 bases from V and 8 bases from J; junction bases left unmatched: 3.